One sample yielded the 27 T cell receptor beta chains listed below, sequenced in a study of CD8+ T cells in alopecia areata. The authors extracted RNA and reverse transcribed it into cDNA as the sequencing template. Clones were read by immunoSEQ multiplex PCR, and TCRdb kept only the in-frame ones, dropping some. The sample lists around 150,000 clones, roughly 60% occurring once. Sequencing used CD4+ T cells sorted from blood. These TCRs come from a human donor in good health.

V gene TRBV14 combines with J gene TRBJ1-5; D may be TRBD1 (6 bases). Between the trimmed V and J ends, which lost 1 base and 2 bases, there was a span of 9 bases. Germline V CDR1 and CDR2: SGHDN, FVKESK. The CDR3 has 15 residues. The CDR3 region is CASSQVRTGNQPQHF. The CDR3 coding sequence is TGTGCCAGCAGCCAAGTGAGGACAGGCAATCAGCCCCAGCATTTT. The entire variable domain, with the rest obtained from reference TRBV14 and TRBJ1-5, is as follows: EAGVTQFPSHSVIEKGQTVTLRCDPISGHDNLYWYRRVMGKEIKFLLHFVKESKQDESGMPNNRFLAERTGGTYSTLKVQPAELEDSGVYFCASSQVRTGNQPQHFGDGTRLSIL.

V and J are TRBV2 and TRBJ2-5, with D perhaps TRBD1 (5 bases). Trimming took 8 bases from V and 5 from J, leaving 18 bases between them. The germline V gene encodes CDR1 SNHLY and CDR2 FYNNEI. This CDR3 spans 14 amino acids. CDR3: CASSGLTKAETQYF. The CDR3 nucleotides read TGTGCCAGCTCAGGGTTGACCAAGGCCGAGACCCAGTACTTC.

The chain carries TRBV7-9 and TRBJ2-2, with 9 bases that match TRBD2. Germline V lookup: CDR1 SEHNR, CDR2 FQNEAQ (reference sequence). V shed 5 bases and J 2 bases; nucleotides not matched to a gene: 12. The CDR3 has 18 residues. The CDR3 is CASSRGGSGRFNTGELFF. The CDR3 coding sequence is TGTGCCAGCAGCCGCGGGGGTAGCGGGAGATTTAACACCGGGGAGCTGTTTTTT.

The chain is built from TRBV28 and TRBJ2-3, with 9 bases that match TRBD2. Germline-derived CDR1 and CDR2 are MDHEN and SYDVKM. After removal of 7 bases from V and 7 bases from J, the junction contained 12 bases not matched to a gene. The CDR3 totals 15 residues. The CDR3 DNA follows: TGTGCCAGCACTTCTCCCGGGACTAGCATATATACGCAGTATTTT. Translated, it gives CASTSPGTSIYTQYF. The full variable domain, its missing parts supplied by reference TRBV28 and TRBJ2-3, is DVKVTQSSRYLVKRTGEKVFLECVQDMDHENMFWYRQDPGLGLRLIYFSYDVKMKEKGDIPEGYSVSREKKERFSLILESASTNQTSMYLCASTSPGTSIYTQYFGPGTRLTVL.

In DNA form, the CDR3 reads TGTGCCAGCTCGCCTAGCGTGAGCTCCTACGAGCAGTACTTC. Translation gives CASSPSVSSYEQYF. The rearrangement uses TRBV18 and TRBJ2-7; possibly TRBD2 for D (6 bases). Germline V CDR1 and CDR2: KGHSH, LQKENI. The CDR3 is made up of 14 amino acids. Trimming pared 6 bases from V and 0 bases from J, leaving 12 bases between.

The J gene is TRBJ2-7, the V gene TRBV14; 7 bases match TRBD1. The CDR3 consists of 14 residues. The germline V gene encodes CDR1 SGHDN and CDR2 FVKESK. The junction had 0 bases not matched to a gene; V was cut back by 1 base and J by 0 bases. CDR3 protein: CASSQGTGSYEQYF. CDR3 coding DNA: TGTGCCAGCAGCCAAGGGACAGGCTCCTACGAGCAGTACTTC.

The chain combines TRBV10-2 with TRBJ2-2, with D unresolved. The V end lost 5 bases, the J end lost 2 bases, and 6 bases lay between the germline ends. This CDR3 has 13 amino acids. Looked up from germline, CDR1 is WSHSY and CDR2 is SAAADI. As DNA, the CDR3 is TGCGCCAGCAGTAGTTTCAACACCGGGGAGCTGTTTTTT. This sequence encodes CASSSFNTGELFF.

A note on this clone: Mismatch with germline at one junction end may stem from a read error. V is TRBV7-7 and J is TRBJ2-5; 9 bases are a match to TRBD2. Per the germline V gene, CDR1 is SSHAT and CDR2 is FNYEAQ (reference sequence). The CDR3 totals 13 residues. The CDR3 here is CASSLTSGETQYF. In nucleotides, the CDR3 is TGTGCTAGCAGCTTGACTAGCGGAGAGACCCAGTACTTC.

The chain joins TRBV4-1 to TRBJ2-3, with TRBD2 matching over 8 bases. The CDR3 is 15 residues long. Germline CDR1 is MGHRA and CDR2 is YSYEKL. The J segment lost 8 bases and the V segment lost 2 bases, leaving 9 bases of the junction unmatched. CDR3 region: CASSQRPPAGGTQYF. The CDR3 region has the DNA TGCGCCAGCAGCCAAAGGCCCCCCGCGGGAGGTACGCAGTATTTT.

This clone occurred a few times. The chain has TRBV30 and TRBJ1-1; D gene uncertain. CDR1 is GTSNPN, CDR2 SVGIG, per germline (reference sequence). V was cut by 4 bases and J by 0 bases, with 9 bases left in between. The CDR3 has 13 amino acids. The CDR3 DNA follows: TGTGCCTGGAAAAGAGAGATGAACACTGAAGCTTTCTTT. Translated: CAWKREMNTEAFF.

The chain recombines TRBV25-1 with TRBJ2-1; 13 nucleotides line up with TRBD2. The V segment lost 6 bases and the J segment 6 bases; nucleotides outside the gene matches: 8. This CDR3 is built from 16 residues. Germline V lookup: CDR1 MGHDK, CDR2 SYGVNS. This chain's CDR3 is CASSVKRLAGGNEQFF. The CDR3 nucleotides are TGTGCCAGCAGCGTTAAGAGACTAGCGGGAGGCAATGAGCAGTTCTTC.

This clone occurred a few times. The chain couples TRBV29-1 to TRBJ2-7, with 7 bases that match TRBD2. Germline V gene lookup returns CDR1 SQVTM and CDR2 ANQGSEA. CDR3 length equals 13 residues. After removal of 5 bases from V and 6 bases from J, the junction contained 10 bases not matched to a gene. Here the CDR3 reads CSVRLASGGEQYF. In DNA, the CDR3 is TGCAGCGTTCGACTAGCCTCTGGGGGCGAGCAGTACTTC.

The chain recombines TRBV7-8 with TRBJ2-7; 7 positions match TRBD2. The germline V gene has CDR1 SGHVS and CDR2 FQNEAQ. With 2 bases clipped from V and 2 bases from J, the junction kept 3 bases outside the gene matches. This CDR3 spans 14 amino acids. CDR3 loop: CASSLLAGTYEQYF. DNA for the CDR3: TGTGCCAGCAGCTTATTAGCGGGCACCTACGAGCAGTACTTC.

The chain couples TRBV28 to TRBJ2-4; 14 bases are a match to TRBD2. V trimming: 2 bases; J trimming: 3 bases; junction bases outside the gene matches: 9. CDR3 length equals 19 residues. The germline gives CDR1 MDHEN, CDR2 SYDVKM. CDR3 sequence: CASSLPGTSGSKGKNIQYF. CDR3 DNA sequence: TGTGCCAGCAGTTTACCAGGGACTAGCGGGAGTAAAGGCAAAAACATTCAGTACTTC. The full variable domain, completed using reference TRBV28 and TRBJ2-4, is DVKVTQSSRYLVKRTGEKVFLECVQDMDHENMFWYRQDPGLGLRLIYFSYDVKMKEKGDIPEGYSVSREKKERFSLILESASTNQTSMYLCASSLPGTSGSKGKNIQYFGAGTRLSVL.

V is TRBV29-1 and J is TRBJ2-7; unclear D gene. V was shortened by 4 bases and J by 1 base, with 11 bases between the two germline ends. In germline, CDR1 is SQVTM, CDR2 ANQGSEA. This CDR3 region has 13 residues. CDR3 sequence: CSVVSGASYEQYF. The CDR3 DNA reads as TGCAGCGTTGTGTCAGGTGCTTCCTACGAGCAGTACTTC.

The chain couples TRBV13 to TRBJ2-7; 7 bases align to TRBD2. Per germline, CDR1 PRHDT and CDR2 FYEKMQ (reference sequence). V lost 5 bases to trimming and J lost 5 bases; unmatched junction nucleotides: 9. The length of the CDR3 is 14 residues. CDR3 amino acids: CASSPSGTSHEQYF. CDR3 in DNA: TGTGCCAGCAGCCCCAGCGGGACGTCTCACGAGCAGTACTTC.

The chain has TRBV6-6 and TRBJ2-7; 9 bases align to TRBD1. Germline-derived CDR1 and CDR2 are MNHNY and SVGAGI (reference sequence). The V and J ends lost 5 bases and 4 bases, in that order; junction bases with no gene match: 3. The CDR3 sequence is 13 residues long. This CDR3 is CASSTGTGYEQYF. The CDR3 DNA sequence: TGTGCCAGCAGTACCGGGACAGGGTACGAGCAGTACTTC.

In DNA form, the CDR3 reads TGCAGCGTTCCCCACCCGTACAGGGACGAGCAGTACTTC. Protein: CSVPHPYRDEQYF. The chain links TRBV29-1 to TRBJ2-7, with a possible D match to TRBD1 (6 bases). This CDR3 has 13 residues. The V and J ends lost 5 bases and 5 bases respectively, with 16 bases between them. CDR1 is SQVTM, CDR2 ANQGSEA, per germline.

The V and J genes are TRBV5-4 and TRBJ1-2; TRBD1 might be the D (6 bases). CDR3 length: 12 amino acids. Trimming shortened V by 3 bases and J by 5 bases, and 8 bases separated the two germline ends. CDR1 is SGHNT and CDR2 is YYREEE in the germline V gene (reference sequence). The CDR3 DNA sequence: TGTGCCAGCAGCTCAACAGGGTATGGCTACACCTTC. Amino acids: CASSSTGYGYTF.

The chain recombines TRBV29-1 with TRBJ2-1, with D possibly matching TRBD2 (6 bases). Germline-derived CDR1 and CDR2 are SQVTM and ANQGSEA. This CDR3 has 11 residues. The V end was cut by 5 bases, the J end by 10 bases, with 12 bases between. Written as DNA, the CDR3 is TGCAGCGTTTGGAGGGCGGGGGAGCAGTTCTTC. It codes for CSVWRAGEQFF.

V usage is TRBV30 and J usage is TRBJ1-2; 10 positions match TRBD1. Looked up from germline, CDR1 is GTSNPN and CDR2 is SVGIG (reference sequence). This CDR3 has 14 amino acids. The V gene end was trimmed by 3 bases and the J gene end by 4 bases; junction bases not matched to a gene: 5. CDR3 protein: CAWRGQGIGYGYTF. CDR3 coding DNA: TGTGCCTGGAGGGGACAGGGGATAGGCTATGGCTACACCTTC. Looking up the rest from reference TRBV30 and TRBJ1-2 gives the full variable domain: SQTIHQWPATLVQPVGSPLSLECTVEGTSNPNLYWYRQAAGRGLQLLFYSVGIGQISSEVPQNLSASRPQDRQFILSSKKLLLSDSGFYLCAWRGQGIGYGYTFGSGTRLTVV.

V gene TRBV11-2 combines with J gene TRBJ1-2; D call uncertain. The ends were cut back, 2 bases at V and 7 bases at J, with 8 bases in the middle. The V gene's germline CDR1 is SGHAT and CDR2 FQNNGV. CDR3 length: 12 amino acids. CDR3 amino acids: CASSLWSPGYTF. The CDR3 DNA follows: TGTGCCAGCAGCTTATGGAGTCCTGGCTACACCTTC.

This rearrangement joins TRBV19 to TRBJ1-5, with D possibly TRBD1 on 5 matching bases. The CDR3 is made up of 14 amino acids. The germline gives CDR1 LNHDA, CDR2 SQIVND (reference sequence). The V and J ends lost 7 bases and 4 bases respectively, with 14 bases between them. The CDR3 nucleotides are TGTGCCAGTACAACCTCGGGGCCGAATCAGCCCCAGCATTTT. This translates into CASTTSGPNQPQHF.

This clone has only a few counts. The V call is TRBV28, the J call TRBJ1-5; D gene ambiguous. The CDR3 has 15 residues. CDR1 and CDR2 from the germline V gene are MDHEN and SYDVKM. With 6 bases removed from V and 0 bases from J, the gap between germline ends came to 12 bases. The CDR3 bases are TGTGCCAGCAGCTACCGGAGGGATAGCAATCAGCCCCAGCATTTT. Its protein is CASSYRRDSNQPQHF.

V gene TRBV27 combines with J gene TRBJ1-5, with TRBD1 identical over 9 bases. Losses at the gene ends were 0 bases for V and 2 bases for J; bases not matched to a gene: 8. The CDR3 contains 18 residues. CDR1 is MNHEY and CDR2 is SMNVEV in the germline V gene (reference sequence). The DNA for the CDR3 is TGTGCCAGCAGTTTATCTCGGACAGGGGCTGAGGGCAATCAGCCCCAGCATTTT. It is translated as CASSLSRTGAEGNQPQHF.

The V gene is TRBV29-1, the J gene TRBJ2-3; D is ambiguous. The CDR3 loop spans 11 amino acids. Trimming shortened V by 7 bases and J by 4 bases, and 9 bases separated the two germline ends. CDR1 is SQVTM and CDR2 is ANQGSEA in the germline V gene. The DNA for the CDR3 is TGCAGCGCCGAGCTCGCAGATACGCAGTATTTT. It translates to CSAELADTQYF.

V is TRBV11-2 and J is TRBJ2-5, with 8 bases that match TRBD2. V was clipped by 5 bases and J by 5 bases; unmatched bases: 10. The CDR3 loop spans 15 amino acids. Germline CDR1 and CDR2: SGHAT and FQNNGV. The CDR3 spells CASSPRGGLKETQYF. The CDR3 DNA reads TGTGCCAGCAGCCCCCGGGGGGGGCTGAAGGAGACCCAGTACTTC. The entire variable domain, with the rest obtained from reference TRBV11-2 and TRBJ2-5, is as follows: EAGVAQSPRYKIIEKRQSVAFWCNPISGHATLYWYQQILGQGPKLLIQFQNNGVVDDSQLPKDRFSAERLKGVDSTLKIQPAKLEDSAVYLCASSPRGGLKETQYFGPGTRLLVL.